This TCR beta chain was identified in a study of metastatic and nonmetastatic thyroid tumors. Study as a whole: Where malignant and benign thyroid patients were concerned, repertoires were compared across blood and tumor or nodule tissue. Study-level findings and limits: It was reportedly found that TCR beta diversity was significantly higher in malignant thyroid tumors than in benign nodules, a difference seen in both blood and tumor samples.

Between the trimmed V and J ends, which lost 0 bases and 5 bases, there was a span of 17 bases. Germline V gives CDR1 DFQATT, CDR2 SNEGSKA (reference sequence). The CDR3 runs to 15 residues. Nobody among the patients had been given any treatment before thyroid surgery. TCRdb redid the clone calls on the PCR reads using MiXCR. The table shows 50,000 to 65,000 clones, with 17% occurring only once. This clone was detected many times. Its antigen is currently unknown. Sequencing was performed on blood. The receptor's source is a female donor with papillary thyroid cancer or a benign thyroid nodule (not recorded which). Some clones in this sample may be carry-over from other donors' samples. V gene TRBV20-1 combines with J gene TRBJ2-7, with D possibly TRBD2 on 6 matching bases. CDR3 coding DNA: TGCAGTGCTAGAGATCCAAACGGAGGGCGGCACGAGCAGTACTTC. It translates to CSARDPNGGRHEQYF.